This TCR beta chain was sequenced in a study of blood T cell repertoires in COVID-19 (dated by TCRdb to 2018 to 2021). With regard to the full study: Collaborator samples came from the United States, Italy and Spain and covered acute and convalescent phases of COVID-19. The prospective study material was composed of cDNA or gDNA derived from T cells, B-cell-depleted T cells, or PBMCs. The dataset comprised deeply sampled blood TCRbeta repertoires from subjects exposed to, actively infected with, or recovered from COVID-19. The repertoires were released in a freely available public database meant as a resource for research on the immune response to SARS-CoV-2. The samples were drawn from two sources: the first 160 participants of the ongoing ImmuneRACE study, and 1,000 to 1,500 subjects contributed by 6 global collaborators. Sample metadata almost always included a de-identified subject ID, COVID-19 status, age in years and sex. Where available, HLA class I and class II types were obtained from metadata supplied by the sample provider rather than from assay-based typing. Broad study findings and their caveats: The amount of clinical and demographic metadata varied by source and participant and was provided uncurated.

Participants in the prospective study were enrolled through a virtual design, were aged about 18 to 100 years, and lived in under 25 United States geographic areas. In the prospective study, participants were assigned to cohorts based on the clinical history participants reported in a screening survey and a study questionnaire. Mobile phlebotomists in the prospective study collected whole blood, serum and a nasopharyngeal or oropharyngeal swab from every participant. Over a roughly 2-month period, participants in the prospective study had the option of providing additional blood draws and questionnaires. Blood samples from the prospective study were shipped frozen or at room temperature prior to DNA extraction. The CDR3 has 16 amino acids, counting the end cysteine and phenylalanine. Only the CDR3 region is kept as DNA, spanning 48 bases read in frame from base 1. V and J lose 0 bases and 2 bases, and a span of 11 bases separates them. From a lookup of the germline V gene, CDR1 and CDR2 are SGHDN and FVKESK.

TCRbeta CDR3 regions were amplified from genomic DNA by means of the immunoSEQ Assay, a bias-controlled multiplex PCR. The study's processing was this. Within the assay, amplification of reference gene primers was used to estimate how many nucleated cells each sample contained. Sequence reads were collapsed and filtered to measure the absolute abundance of every unique TCRbeta CDR3 rearrangement. For each sample, productive Simpson clonality was calculated by taking the square root of Simpson's diversity index across productive rearrangements. TCRdb re-hosts the immuneACCESS table, in-frame sequences only. Its copies lack some clones; in the studies checked, an unresolved V gene accounts for under half of them, and the cause for the rest is not known. For V, J and clone size, that table is used; D and trimming come from the DNA. This sample is represented by approximately 220,000 clones; 86% of them were singletons. The ten largest account for about 4% of the sample.

With respect to this clone: The antigen this receptor binds is unknown. Base qualities were left out, and no much larger clone turns up one base away.

The rearranged segments are TRBV14 and TRBJ1-3, with the identity of the D gene unclear. This clonotype was obtained from a woman aged 40 to 50 with acute COVID-19. Sequencing was done on a sample of PBMCs or T cells enriched from blood (not recorded which). The CDR3 is CASSQETGSPGNTIYF. The bases are TGTGCCAGCAGCCAAGAGACCGGTAGCCCTGGAAACACCATATATTTT.